This TCR beta chain derives from a study of cytomegalovirus exposure and HLA in healthy donors (dated by TCRdb to 2015 to 2018). With respect to the entire study: An earlier analysis of several hundred of the donors reported around 280 Gb of sequence data and 117 million unique TCR beta sequences obtained from about 180 million T cells. An early release that covered more than 550 HLA-typed donors contained about 300 gigabases of sequencing data and 75 million to 100 million unique TCR sequences. Among the approximately 400 genotyped donors, under 90% belonged to the genetic ancestry cluster associated with self-reported Caucasian donors. The study aimed to test whether signatures of past pathogen exposure could be identified by cataloging public T cell receptors. The study profiled the T cell repertoires of under 850 subjects by immunosequencing and related them to cytomegalovirus serostatus. Besides the first cohort of approximately 670 subjects, a separate validation cohort made up of 90 to 150 different subjects was used. To predict cytomegalovirus infection status, the study brought together high-throughput TCR immunosequencing, statistical association of individual TCRs with disease status, and machine learning. A later analysis re-analyzed previously published TCR beta repertoires from 650 to 800 donors and added high-resolution HLA genotyping to study TCR occurrence patterns. Rather than drawing on any new phenotypic data, the later analysis identified candidate immune exposures from TCR beta sequences and the way those sequences occurred across donors. An earlier analysis of several hundred of the donors applied high-throughput TCR beta sequencing to assess whether each TCR beta V gene segment acted as functional or pseudogenic. Alongside the repertoire data, information on donor age, sex, ethnicity and CMV serostatus was compiled. In a later genetic analysis, genome-wide SNP genotypes for about three fifths of the roughly 670 donors were used, and that subset was treated as a discovery cohort. Every repertoire in the discovery cohort had been generated on one and the same sequencing platform. HLA typing included class I and class II loci at four-digit resolution. Typing coverage differed by locus: A, B, C, DRB1 and DQB1 were typed in roughly 620-640 donors, DQA1 in about 510, DPA1 in approximately 610, and DPB1 in approximately 450. Because of strong linkage in the cohort, roughly five DR-DQ haplotypes were treated as single units for association and clustering. On average, over 200,000 unique TCR beta nucleotide sequences were sequenced per donor among a few hundred genotyped donors of the cohort, with around 19% of those sequences being non-productive.

Summary of the overall study and its limitations: The authors suggested that the approach could potentially be generalized to other disease states and immunological phenotypes. While some public TCRs were present in many individuals, most TCR sequences turned up only very rarely across donors. In a later analysis, most CMV-associated TCR beta chains were found to appear HLA-restricted, with HLA associations seemingly driven largely by CMV exposure. Immune exposure information for the cohort was limited to CMV serostatus. When HLA alleles, especially DR and DQ, strongly co-occurred, attributing TCR associations to individual alleles was difficult. An earlier analysis of some 560 of the donors showed that most TCR beta V segments appeared in productive rearrangements either about 90% or about 30% of the time, which broadly matched IMGT annotations. In both the original and validation cohorts, the classifier was reported to diagnose cytomegalovirus status with high specificity and sensitivity. A group of highly shared sequence variants was considered likely to be a technical artifact of the sequencing pipeline. Correlated functional status among segregating V segments might reflect linkage disequilibrium, but an unknown experimental factor could not be ruled out. In a later analysis, TCR association rates were found to vary across HLA loci, with the most associated TCRs seen for DRB1 alleles and the fewest for HLA-C alleles. A further reported finding was that TCR beta sequences accurately predicted the HLA-A and HLA-B alleles for most subjects in the first cohort. In a later analysis, some 17,000 TCR beta sequences were associated with specific HLA alleles at a false discovery rate of 0.05. According to a later genetic analysis, donors in an Asian-associated ancestry cluster had fewer N-insertions in productive TCRs than the approximately 670-donor mean. Several of the top co-occurrence clusters appeared to be linked to parvovirus B19, influenza, CMV and Epstein-Barr virus, according to a later analysis. Because HLA typing was unavailable for some donors at each locus, only the typed subset was used in association tests. Presence/absence analyses assumed roughly uniform sequencing depth across donors, an assumption that may not hold. V-gene and J-gene trimming of TCR beta chains was associated with a missense DCLRE1C variant in a later genetic analysis, and the association was replicated in an independent cohort. Some IMGT-functional V segments, including TRBV6-2 and TRBV6-3, could not be distinguished by the 87-base-pair reads and were therefore excluded. Compared with equally common non-associated chains, HLA-associated TCR beta chains in a later analysis were more clonally expanded and had lower generation probabilities. Only TCR beta chains were sequenced in this cohort, and the absence of alpha or paired-chain data limited detectable features. The study listed 150 to 200 TCR beta chains as associated with cytomegalovirus. The earlier analysis of some 540 of the donors excluded roughly 17 rarely observed V segments, including chromosome 9 orphons, because counts were too low. In vitro tests confirmed that a few of the cytomegalovirus-associated TCR beta chains recognize cytomegalovirus antigens.

With regard to this clone: No cognate antigen has been identified for it. Base-call qualities are not available, and no considerably larger clone is one nucleotide away.

The CDR1 and CDR2 encoded by the germline V gene (reference sequence) are LNHDA and SQIVND. The CDR3 spans 15 residues, from the cysteine through the phenylalanine. The retained sequence is limited to the CDR3, 45 bases, with the frame set at the first base. The germline ends are 20 bases apart after V is trimmed by 9 bases and J by 2 bases. Library preparation was by the immunoSEQ multiplex PCR assay. For the multiplex PCR, a mixture combining 60 forward primers for TCR Vbeta segments and 13 reverse primers for TCR Jbeta segments was used. The CDR3 region of rearranged TCR beta genes was amplified from genomic DNA by a multiplex PCR assay. Amplified TCR beta libraries were sequenced as 87-base-pair reads on the Illumina HiSeq System. In the original analysis: In a later analysis, some 80 million unique TCR beta chains were counted across the 666 repertoires, and around 10 million of these chains were shared by at least two donors. A nearest-neighbor algorithm error-corrected the raw reads and collapsed the reads into unique sequences, merging closely related sequences to remove PCR and sequencing errors. V, D and J gene segments were assigned by aligning CDR3 sequences to IMGT reference sequences. For a sequence to be retained, a match of at least six nucleotides to both a V gene segment and a J gene segment was required. A rearrangement counted as productive if the CDR3 had no stop codons and remained in frame with V and J, and every other rearrangement counted as non-productive. CDR3 was defined according to IMGT convention as the region running from the second conserved V-encoded cysteine to the conserved J-encoded phenylalanine. In an earlier analysis of approximately 500 of the donors, sequences lacking an unambiguous match to a single V gene segment were excluded. An earlier analysis of approximately 590 of the donors called V segments functional above 56.7% productive rearrangements and segregating when the between-donor standard deviation exceeded 5%. A statistical classification framework was built for diagnosing cytomegalovirus status from the catalog of TCR beta chain sequences. V and J gene assignment, in a later analysis, came from comparing TCR nucleotide sequences with IMGT/GENE-DB human TR gene sequences. The TCRdist pipeline was used in a later analysis to assign CDR3 sequences and most-parsimonious VDJ recombination scenarios. In a later analysis, each TCR beta chain was defined by its CDR3 amino acid sequence together with its V-gene family, and reads without a unique V-gene family were excluded. As a way to deal with suspected cross-contamination and a sequencing artifact, a later analysis dropped roughly 600 nucleotide sequences that were highly shared and had low generation probability. In a later analysis, a clonal expansion index was calculated for each public chain from normalized within-repertoire ranks of inferred template counts. A later analysis computed generation probabilities with a VDJ recombination model fitted to out-of-frame rearrangements, and checked the results against IGoR. Hypergeometric tests were used in a later analysis to score TCR-TCR, TCR-HLA and TCR-CMV co-occurrence, with a repertoire-size bias correction applied to the TCR pairs. To estimate false discovery rates, a later analysis permuted the HLA or CMV assignments 20 times. A later analysis grouped co-occurring TCRs with DBSCAN, adding TCRdist sequence similarity when clustering within HLA-allele-positive subsets. Repertoires with fewer than 30,000 or more than 120,000 public chains were left out of co-occurrence clustering, as were a few repertoires with anomalous nucleotide sharing. Here the immuneACCESS table is served through TCRdb, limited to in-frame sequences with V and J called. Missing clones are a known gap in these copies; in checked studies unresolved V genes cover under half, and the rest lacks a known reason. The V and J calls and clone size are taken from that table; D and trimming were inferred from the DNA. For this sample there are some 63,000 clones; about four fifths appear just once. The top ten clones comprise 3.9% of the sample.

The cohort consisted of hundreds of healthy bone marrow donors. Cohort members were all nominally healthy when sampled, although unrecorded immune exposures were likely present. The donor tested CMV seronegative and was one of the 352 seronegative cohort members. A peripheral blood sample was collected from each donor, and TCR beta sequencing was performed on peripheral blood mononuclear cells. Genomic DNA was extracted from the blood cell samples with the Qiagen DNeasy Blood Extraction Kit. In this chain, TRBV19 is recombined with TRBJ2-7; the D gene is possibly TRBD2, with 6 bases matching. The clonotype was recovered from a woman aged 40 to 55 in good health and CMV-seronegative. The sequencing sample was made of PBMCs. The nucleotide sequence is TGTGCCAGGGGGTACCTTAGCGGAACAACCTACGAGCAGTACTTC. The encoded protein is CARGYLSGTTYEQYF.